This T cell receptor beta chain was captured in a study of T-cell reconstitution after alpha-beta-depleted transplantation in children. There are many counts of this clonotype. Its antigen is not identified. For TCRbeta, the library was prepared with unique molecular identifiers. TCRdb re-called the PCR reads through MiXCR, storing one row per CDR3 protein. Counted here are about 140,000 distinct CDR3 sequences, around 10% occurring once; the ten biggest clones make up less than 20%. Whole-study findings and limits: High day-60 TCRbeta diversity in some patients came from surviving recipient T cells and thymic progenitors. It was reported that alpha-beta T cells came from several hundred expanded graft clones (about two months after transplant). It was newly produced T cells that mostly accounted for T-cell counts and diversity one year after transplant.

Per germline, CDR1 MNHEY and CDR2 SMNVEV (reference sequence). This CDR3 has 13 residues. Trimming took off 3 bases at V and 1 base at J, with 7 bases between the two ends. Sequences were derived from PBMCs, mostly from graft donor cells, sampled 180 days after TCRalphabeta/CD19-depleted stem cell transplant. This clonotype originated in a female patient aged 2-9 years who had a stem cell transplant for congenital amegakaryocytic thrombocytopenia, so the T cells may come from the graft donor. This chain joins TRBV27 and TRBJ2-7; D is possibly TRBD2 (5 bases). The CDR3 DNA is TGTGCCAGCAGTTTGAGGGCATCCTACGAGCAGTACTTC. Translated: CASSLRASYEQYF.